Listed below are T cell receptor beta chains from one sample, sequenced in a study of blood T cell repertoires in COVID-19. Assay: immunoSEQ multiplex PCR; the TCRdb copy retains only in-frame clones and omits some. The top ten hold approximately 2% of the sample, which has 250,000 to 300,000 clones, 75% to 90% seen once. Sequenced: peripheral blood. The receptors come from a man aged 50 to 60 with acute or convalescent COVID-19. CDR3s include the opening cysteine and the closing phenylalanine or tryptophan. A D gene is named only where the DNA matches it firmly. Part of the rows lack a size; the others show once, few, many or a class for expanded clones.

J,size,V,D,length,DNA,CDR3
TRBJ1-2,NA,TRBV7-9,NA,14,TGTGCCAGCAGCTTAGGGGCAGGGTATTATGGCTACACCTTC,CASSLGAGYYGYTF
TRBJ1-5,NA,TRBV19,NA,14,TGTGCCAGTAGTATAGAGGGCTACGATCAGCCCCAGCATTTT,CASSIEGYDQPQHF
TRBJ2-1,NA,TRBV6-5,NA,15,TGTGCCACCATAAGGGGGGGGAGGTCCTACAATGAGCAGTTCTTC,CATIRGGRSYNEQFF
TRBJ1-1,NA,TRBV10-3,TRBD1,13,TGTGCCAACCGACAGGGGGCGAACACTGAAGCTTTCTTT,CANRQGANTEAFF
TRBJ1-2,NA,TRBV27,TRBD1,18,TGTGCCAGCAGTTTTGGGGGGACAGTCCGGGGATTCCCTTATGGCTACACCTTC,CASSFGGTVRGFPYGYTF
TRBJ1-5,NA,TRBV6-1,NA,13,TGTGCCAGCAGTGATGTCAACAATCAGCCCCAGCATTTT,CASSDVNNQPQHF
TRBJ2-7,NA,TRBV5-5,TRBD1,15,TGTGCCAGCAGGCGGACAGGGATTGCAGCCTACGAGCAGTACTTC,CASRRTGIAAYEQYF
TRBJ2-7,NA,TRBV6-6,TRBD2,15,TGTGCCAGCAATACACCGGGACTAGTCCTCTACGAGCAGTACTTC,CASNTPGLVLYEQYF
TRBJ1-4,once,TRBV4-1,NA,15,TGCGCCAGCAGCGGGTACAGAGCAACTAATGAAAAACTGTTTTTT,CASSGYRATNEKLFF
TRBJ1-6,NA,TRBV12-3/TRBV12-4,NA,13,TGTGCCAGCAACCGTGGCGGGAATTCACCCCTCCACTTT,CASNRGGNSPLHF
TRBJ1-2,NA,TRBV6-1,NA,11,TGTGCCGGCGGATCCTCGTATGGCTACACCTTC,CAGGSSYGYTF
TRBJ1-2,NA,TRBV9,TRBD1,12,TGTGCCAGCAGGGCAGGGGGTTATGGCTACACCTTC,CASRAGGYGYTF
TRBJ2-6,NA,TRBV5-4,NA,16,TGTGCCAGCAGCACCTCATCGAGCTCTGGGGCCAACGTCCTGACTTTC,CASSTSSSSGANVLTF
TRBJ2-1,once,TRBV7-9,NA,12,TGTGCCAGCAGCGAAACTTACAATGAGCAGTTCTTC,CASSETYNEQFF
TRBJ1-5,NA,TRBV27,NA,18,TGTGCCAGCAGTTTAGTCCGCAGATGGTTTTATAGCAATCAGCCCCAGCATTTT,CASSLVRRWFYSNQPQHF
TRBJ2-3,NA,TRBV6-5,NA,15,TGTGCCAGCAGTTACGCGGAGCTAGCCACAGATACGCAGTATTTT,CASSYAELATDTQYF
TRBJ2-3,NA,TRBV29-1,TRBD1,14,TGCAGCGGGTGGACAGGGGTTAGCACAGATACGCAGTATTTT,CSGWTGVSTDTQYF
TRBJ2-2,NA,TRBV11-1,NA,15,TGTGCCAGCAGCTCACCCCAGGGGAAAACCGGGGAGCTGTTTTTT,CASSSPQGKTGELFF
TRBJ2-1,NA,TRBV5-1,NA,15,TGCGCCAGCAGCCTATCTCGCGGCGCTATTAATGAGCAGTTCTTC,CASSLSRGAINEQFF
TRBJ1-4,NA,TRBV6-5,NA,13,TGTGCCAGCAGGGGCAGAACTAATGAAAAACTGTTTTTT,CASRGRTNEKLFF
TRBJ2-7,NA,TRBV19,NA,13,TGTGCCAGTAGTATCGACGGGATCTACGAGCAGTACTTC,CASSIDGIYEQYF
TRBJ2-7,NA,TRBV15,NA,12,TGTGCCACCAGCACAGCAGCGGGCGAGCAGTACTTC,CATSTAAGEQYF
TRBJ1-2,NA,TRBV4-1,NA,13,TGCGCCAGCAGCCCCCGGGGGGCCCTTGGCTACACCTTC,CASSPRGALGYTF
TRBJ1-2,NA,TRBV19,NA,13,TGTGCCAGTAGTGACCGACAACGCTATGGCTACACCTTC,CASSDRQRYGYTF
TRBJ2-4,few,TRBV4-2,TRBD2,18,TGTGCCAGCAGCCAAGATGGACTAGCGGGGGGGAAAAAAAACATTCAGTACTTC,CASSQDGLAGGKKNIQYF
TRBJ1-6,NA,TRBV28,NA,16,TGTGCCAGCAGATCCTCAGGTATTACATACAATTCACCCCTCCACTTT,CASRSSGITYNSPLHF
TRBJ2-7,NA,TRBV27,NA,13,TGTGCCAGCAGTTTGTCGCGAACCTACGAGCAGTACTTC,CASSLSRTYEQYF
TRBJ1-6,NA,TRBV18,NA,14,TGTGCCAGCTCACCCCAGGGTATGAGATCACCCCTCCACTTT,CASSPQGMRSPLHF
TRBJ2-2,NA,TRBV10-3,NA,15,TGTGCCATCAGTGAGTCGTACAGTAACACCGGGGAGCTGTTTTTT,CAISESYSNTGELFF
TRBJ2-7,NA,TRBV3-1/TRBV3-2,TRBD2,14,TGTGCCAGCAGCCCGAGACTAGCGGGAAGCGAGCAGTACTTC,CASSPRLAGSEQYF
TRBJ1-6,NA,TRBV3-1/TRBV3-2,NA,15,TGTGCCACCAGCAACCCGTCTGCCGGGAACTCACCCCTCCACTTT,CATSNPSAGNSPLHF
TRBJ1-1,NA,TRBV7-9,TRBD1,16,TGTGCCAGCAGCCCGTCGGGACAGGGTATTGGCACTGAAGCTTTCTTT,CASSPSGQGIGTEAFF
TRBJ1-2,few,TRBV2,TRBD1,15,TGTGCCAGCAGTGACGCAGGGGGCGGCTTTGATGGCTACACCTTC,CASSDAGGGFDGYTF
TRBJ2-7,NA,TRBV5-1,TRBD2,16,TGCGCCAGCAGCTTCCCGGGGACTAGCGGGGGGATCGAGCAGTACTTC,CASSFPGTSGGIEQYF
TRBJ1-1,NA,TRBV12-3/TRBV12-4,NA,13,TGTGCCAGCACGGGAGGGCGTCAAACTGAAGCTTTCTTT,CASTGGRQTEAFF
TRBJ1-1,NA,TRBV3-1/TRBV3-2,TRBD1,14,TGTGCCAGCAGCCTTGGACAGGGAAGGACTGAAGCTTTCTTT,CASSLGQGRTEAFF
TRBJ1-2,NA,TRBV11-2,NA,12,TGTGCCAGCAGCTTAACCAGTGGTGGCTACACCTTC,CASSLTSGGYTF